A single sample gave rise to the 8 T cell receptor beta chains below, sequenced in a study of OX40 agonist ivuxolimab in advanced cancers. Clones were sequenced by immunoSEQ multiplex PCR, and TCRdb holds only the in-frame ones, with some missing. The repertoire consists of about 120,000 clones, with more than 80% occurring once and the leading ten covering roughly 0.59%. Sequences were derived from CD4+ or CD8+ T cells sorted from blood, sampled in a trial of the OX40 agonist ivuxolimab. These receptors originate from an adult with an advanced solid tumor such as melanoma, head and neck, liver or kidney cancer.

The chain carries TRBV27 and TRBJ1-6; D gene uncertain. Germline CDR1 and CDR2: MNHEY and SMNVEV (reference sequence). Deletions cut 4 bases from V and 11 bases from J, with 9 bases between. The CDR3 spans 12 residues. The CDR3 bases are TGTGCCAGCAGTTCCCGGATGGCACCCCTCCACTTT. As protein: CASSSRMAPLHF.

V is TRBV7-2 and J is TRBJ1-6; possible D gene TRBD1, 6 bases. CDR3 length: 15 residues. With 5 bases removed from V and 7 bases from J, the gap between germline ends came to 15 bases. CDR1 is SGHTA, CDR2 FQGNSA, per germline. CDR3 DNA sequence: TGTGCCAGCAGCCCCGCCGGGGGCGGGAATTCACCCCTCCACTTT. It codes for CASSPAGGGNSPLHF.

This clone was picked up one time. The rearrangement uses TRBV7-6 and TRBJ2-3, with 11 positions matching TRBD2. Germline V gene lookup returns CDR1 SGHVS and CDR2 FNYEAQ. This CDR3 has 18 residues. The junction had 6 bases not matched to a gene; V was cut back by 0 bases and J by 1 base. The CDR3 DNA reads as TGTGCCAGCAGCTTAGCTCCGGCGACTAGCGGGGGCACAGATACGCAGTATTTT. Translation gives CASSLAPATSGGTDTQYF.

The CDR3 nucleotides are TGTGCCAGCAGTGAATATGAACCGGGAAATAACTATGGCTACACCTTC. Translation gives CASSEYEPGNNYGYTF. This chain joins TRBV25-1 and TRBJ1-2, with no clear D. The CDR3 has 16 amino acids. V lost 0 bases to trimming and J lost 1 base, with 12 bases between them. Germline V CDR1 and CDR2: MGHDK, SYGVNS.

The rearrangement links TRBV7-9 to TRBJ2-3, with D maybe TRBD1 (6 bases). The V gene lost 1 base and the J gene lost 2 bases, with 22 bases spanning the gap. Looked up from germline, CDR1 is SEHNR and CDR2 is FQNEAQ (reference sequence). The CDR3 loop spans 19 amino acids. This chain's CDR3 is CASSLGVVQGPPFTDTQYF. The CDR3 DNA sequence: TGTGCCAGCAGCTTAGGGGTCGTTCAGGGGCCACCATTCACAGATACGCAGTATTTT. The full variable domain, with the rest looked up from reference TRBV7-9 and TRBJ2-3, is DTGVSQNPRHKITKRGQNVTFRCDPISEHNRLYWYRQTLGQGPEFLTYFQNEAQLEKSRLLSDRFSAERPKGSFSTLEIQRTEQGDSAMYLCASSLGVVQGPPFTDTQYFGPGTRLTVL.

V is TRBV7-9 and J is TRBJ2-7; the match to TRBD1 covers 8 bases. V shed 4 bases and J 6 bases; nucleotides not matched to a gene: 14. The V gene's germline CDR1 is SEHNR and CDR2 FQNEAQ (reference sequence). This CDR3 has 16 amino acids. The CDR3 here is CASSSHRGDILTEQYF. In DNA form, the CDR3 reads TGTGCCAGCAGCTCCCACAGGGGGGACATCTTAACCGAGCAGTACTTC.

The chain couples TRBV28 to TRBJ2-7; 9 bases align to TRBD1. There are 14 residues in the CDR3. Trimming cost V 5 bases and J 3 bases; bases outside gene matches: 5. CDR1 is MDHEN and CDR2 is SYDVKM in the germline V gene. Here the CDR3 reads CASSEGQGLYEQYF. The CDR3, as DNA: TGTGCCAGCAGTGAGGGACAGGGTCTCTACGAGCAGTACTTC.

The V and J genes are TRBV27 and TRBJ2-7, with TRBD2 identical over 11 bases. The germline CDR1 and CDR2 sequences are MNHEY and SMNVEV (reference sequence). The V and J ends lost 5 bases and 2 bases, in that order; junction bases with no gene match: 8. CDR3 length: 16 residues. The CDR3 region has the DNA TGTGCCAGCAGTCTAAAGACTAGCGGGGCTGCCTACGAGCAGTACTTC. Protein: CASSLKTSGAAYEQYF.